The entry that follows covers one T cell receptor beta chain sequence. Study processing details: Cell counts per sample came from amplifying reference gene primers. Profiled with immunoSEQ multiplex PCR; TCRdb holds only in-frame clones, not every one. V, J and clone size were drawn from that table, and D and trimming were deduced from the DNA. The sample comprises 200,000 to 300,000 clones, 85% to 90% of which are singletons, and 3.7% rests with the top ten. This record comes from a study of blood T cell repertoires in COVID-19. On the study more broadly: The origin of the acute and convalescent COVID-19 samples was the United States, Italy and Spain. T cells, B-cell-depleted T cells, or PBMCs supplied cDNA or gDNA.

The V end lost 4 bases, the J end lost 9 bases, and 16 bases lay between the germline ends. The length of the CDR3 is 15 residues. Germline CDR1 SGHTA, CDR2 FQGNSA. Sequencing was done on a sample of peripheral blood. The receptor's source is a woman aged 40 to 55 with acute or convalescent COVID-19. The V gene is TRBV7-2, the J gene TRBJ1-6, with D possibly matching TRBD1 (6 bases). This CDR3 is CASSSHTGLASPLHF. The CDR3 region has the DNA TGTGCCAGCAGCTCCCATACAGGGTTAGCTTCACCCCTCCACTTT.